This TCR beta chain was observed in a study of blood T cell repertoires in COVID-19 (dated by TCRdb to 2020 to 2022). With respect to the entire study: Samples covering the acute and convalescent phases of COVID-19 were provided by collaborators in the United States, Italy and Spain. The material from the prospective study consisted of cDNA or gDNA derived from T cells, B-cell-depleted T cells, or PBMCs. The dataset comprised deeply sampled blood TCRbeta repertoires from subjects exposed to, actively infected with, or recovered from COVID-19. The repertoires were made available in a free public database intended to serve as a resource for research on the immune response to SARS-CoV-2. Samples came from the ongoing ImmuneRACE study (first 160 participants) plus 1,254 subjects from 6 global collaborators. The sample metadata nearly always contained a de-identified subject ID, COVID-19 status, age in years and sex. Where available, HLA class I and class II types were obtained from metadata supplied by the sample provider rather than from assay-based typing.

Comment on this clone: What antigen it recognizes has not been identified. No base-level quality is on record; no much larger clone is a single base apart.

Trimming takes 2 bases from V and 4 bases from J, and the germline ends sit 3 bases apart. The CDR3 starts with the cysteine, ends with the phenylalanine, and has 11 residues. The read is trimmed to its CDR3 DNA, 33 bases read in frame from base 1. CDR1 and CDR2 (SGHDT, YYEEEE) derive from the germline V gene. The immunoSEQ Assay, a bias-controlled multiplex PCR, was used to amplify TCRbeta CDR3 regions from genomic DNA. Per the original workflow: The number of nucleated cells in each sample was estimated from the amplification of reference gene primers within the assay. To quantify the absolute abundance of each unique TCRbeta CDR3 rearrangement, sequence reads were collapsed and filtered. Productive Simpson clonality was computed per sample as the square root of Simpson's diversity index over productive rearrangements. As stored in TCRdb, this immuneACCESS dataset retains in-frame rearrangements with V and J assigned. A fraction of the clones does not appear; measured against another copy, unresolved V genes explain less than half of the discrepancy, and the remainder lacks a known reason. Clonal size and the V and J genes are those of that table, whereas D and trimming came from the DNA. In all, the sample holds about 670,000 clones, and about nine tenths of those were seen once. The ten largest clones capture around 0.3% of the sample.

Each collaborating institution followed its own protocols to collect whole blood in K2EDTA tubes. Collaborator samples were shipped for TCRbeta analysis as frozen whole blood, isolated PBMCs, or DNA extracted from either sample type. Results the study describes overall, beyond this receptor: The amount of clinical and demographic metadata varied by source and participant and was provided uncurated.

The V gene is TRBV5-6 and the J gene is TRBJ2-5; the D gene cannot be named for sure. The receptor's source is a woman younger than 35 with acute or convalescent COVID-19. Sequencing was carried out using peripheral blood. The CDR3 region: CASSFRETQYF. Read as DNA, the sequence is TGTGCCAGCAGCTTCCGAGAGACCCAGTACTTC.